The next 23 T cell receptor beta chains were all read from a single sample in a study of blood T cell repertoires in COVID-19. Assay: immunoSEQ multiplex PCR; the TCRdb copy retains only in-frame clones and omits some. This table has about 190,000 clones, approximately 82% appearing once. Sequenced input: peripheral blood. The receptors were gathered from a man aged 45-65 years with active or convalescent COVID-19.

The chain employs TRBV19 and TRBJ1-2; D may be TRBD1 (6 bases). This CDR3 has 14 residues. V shed 11 bases and J shed 0 bases, with 16 bases lying between them. Germline loops: CDR1 LNHDA, CDR2 SQIVND (reference sequence). The CDR3 spells CAPKRTVANYGYTF. The CDR3 coding sequence is TGTGCCCCAAAACGGACAGTTGCTAACTATGGCTACACCTTC. Full variable domain (remainder filled in from reference TRBV19 and TRBJ1-2): DGGITQSPKYLFRKEGQNVTLSCEQNLNHDAMYWYRQDPGQGLRLIYYSQIVNDFQKGDIAEGYSVSREKKESFPLTVTSAQKNPTAFYLCAPKRTVANYGYTFGSGTRLTVV.

This clone showed up just a few times. V is TRBV3-1 (or the pseudogene TRBV3-2) and J is TRBJ2-5; TRBD1 is a possible D gene (5 bases). The CDR3 is 12 residues long. Germline V CDR1 and CDR2: LGHDT, YNNKEL (reference sequence). V lost 4 bases to trimming and J lost 12 bases, with 15 bases between them. CDR3 region: CASSPDSRKEYF. DNA of the CDR3: TGTGCCAGCAGCCCCGACAGCCGAAAAGAGTACTTC.

This sequence joins TRBV19 and TRBJ2-5; tentative D call: TRBD1 (5 bases). The V and J ends lost 5 bases and 1 base respectively, with 11 bases between them. CDR3 length: 14 residues. The germline V gene has CDR1 LNHDA and CDR2 SQIVND (reference sequence). The chain's CDR3 is CASSSIDSQETQYF. DNA for the CDR3: TGTGCCAGTAGTTCGATTGACAGCCAAGAGACCCAGTACTTC.

As to this clone: The same CDR3 also results from other DNA sequences found in this sample. The chain combines TRBV19 with TRBJ2-2; D remains unclear. The CDR3 extends over 14 amino acids. V was cut by 1 base and J by 1 base, with 4 bases left in between. Germline loops: CDR1 LNHDA, CDR2 SQIVND (reference sequence). CDR3 protein: CASSIGQNTGELFF. The CDR3 DNA reads TGTGCCAGTAGTATAGGTCAGAACACCGGGGAGCTGTTTTTT. Filled out from reference TRBV19 and TRBJ2-2, the complete variable domain reads DGGITQSPKYLFRKEGQNVTLSCEQNLNHDAMYWYRQDPGQGLRLIYYSQIVNDFQKGDIAEGYSVSREKKESFPLTVTSAQKNPTAFYLCASSIGQNTGELFFGEGSRLTVL.

The chain joins TRBV6-5 to TRBJ1-6, with 8 bases that match TRBD1. The CDR3 consists of 13 residues. Germline CDR1 and CDR2: MNHEY and SVGAGI. The V segment lost 10 bases and the J segment 10 bases; nucleotides outside the gene matches: 9. CDR3 DNA sequence: TGTGCCACCAACCGGGACAGGAGCTCACCCCTCCACTTT. Translation: CATNRDRSSPLHF.

The chain employs TRBV6-6 and TRBJ1-1; 8 nucleotides match TRBD1. With V trimmed by 6 bases and J by 1 base, 7 bases remained unmatched. CDR3 size: 15 residues. CDR1 is MNHNY, CDR2 SVGAGI, per germline (reference sequence). CDR3: CASSLLGTGNTEAFF. Here the CDR3 DNA reads TGTGCCAGCAGCCTCCTCGGGACAGGGAACACTGAAGCTTTCTTT.

Written as DNA, the CDR3 is TGTGCCAGCAGCAGGGTACGGGAGTGGCAAGAGACCCAGTACTTC. This encodes CASSRVREWQETQYF. The chain employs TRBV5-4 and TRBJ2-5; tentatively, D is TRBD2 (6 bases). Germline V CDR1 and CDR2: SGHNT, YYREEE (reference sequence). The V end lost 4 bases, the J end lost 2 bases, and 15 bases lay between the germline ends. The CDR3 has 15 residues. Full variable domain (outside the CDR3, taken from reference TRBV5-4 and TRBJ2-5): ETGVTQSPTHLIKTRGQQVTLRCSSQSGHNTVSWYQQALGQGPQFIFQYYREEENGRGNFPPRFSGLQFPNYSSELNVNALELDDSALYLCASSRVREWQETQYFGPGTRLLVL.

In regard to this clone: At one end the junction does not follow the germline gene, possibly because of a read error. CDR3 amino acids: CASNLLAGGLYNEQFF. CDR3 DNA: TGTGCCAGCAACTTACTAGCGGGGGGGCTCTACAATGAGCAGTTCTTC. V gene TRBV7-2 combines with J gene TRBJ2-1; 13 positions agree with TRBD2. The length of the CDR3 is 16 residues. Germline CDR1 and CDR2: SGHTA and FQGNSA.

The chain carries TRBV5-1 and TRBJ2-6; TRBD1 matches at 7 bases. Unmatched junction bases numbered 6, after V lost 0 bases and J lost 0 bases. The CDR3 spans 18 residues. Germline values: CDR1 SGHRS, CDR2 YFSETQ. For the CDR3, the DNA is TGCGCCAGCAGCTTGGCCGGGACAGCAAACTCTGGGGCCAACGTCCTGACTTTC. Its protein is CASSLAGTANSGANVLTF.

The rearrangement links TRBV7-2 to TRBJ1-2; 7 positions match TRBD1. The junction had 4 bases not matched to a gene; V was cut back by 1 base and J by 2 bases. The CDR3 has 15 residues. Per germline, CDR1 SGHTA and CDR2 FQGNSA. The CDR3 protein is CASSLVKGANYGYTF. DNA for the CDR3: TGTGCCAGCAGCTTAGTTAAGGGGGCGAACTATGGCTACACCTTC.

The chain has TRBV29-1 and TRBJ2-7, with no clear D. The CDR3 has 12 amino acids. The germline V and J ends were trimmed by 4 bases and 4 bases, with 11 bases remaining between them. The V gene's germline CDR1 is SQVTM and CDR2 ANQGSEA. The CDR3 is CSVVSTLYEQYF. CDR3 bases: TGCAGCGTTGTTTCTACGTTGTACGAGCAGTACTTC.

This clone was counted once. The gene calls are TRBV2 and TRBJ2-1; possibly TRBD1 for D (6 bases). Looked up from germline, CDR1 is SNHLY and CDR2 is FYNNEI. The CDR3 totals 15 residues. The germline V and J ends were trimmed by 3 bases and 8 bases, with 17 bases remaining between them. The DNA of the CDR3 is TGTGCCAGCAGTGAGGGGGCAGATCTTTACCATGAGCAGTTCTTC. Amino acid sequence: CASSEGADLYHEQFF.

J is TRBJ2-2 and V is TRBV5-1; TRBD1 matches 8 bases. Germline V gene data show CDR1 as SGHRS and CDR2 as YFSETQ. This CDR3 has 16 amino acids. V was pared by 0 bases and J by 1 base, with 2 bases of the junction left unmatched. CDR3: CASSLVGTGNTGELFF. CDR3 nucleotides: TGCGCCAGCAGCTTGGTAGGGACAGGGAACACCGGGGAGCTGTTTTTT.

The chain recombines TRBV10-1 with TRBJ2-4; 8 nucleotides agree with TRBD1. CDR3 length: 15 residues. V gave up 2 bases and J gave up 7 bases; unmatched junction bases: 7. The germline V gene has CDR1 WNHNN and CDR2 SYGVQD (reference sequence). Here the CDR3 reads CASSEDRGGGNIQYF. The CDR3, as DNA: TGCGCCAGCAGTGAGGACAGGGGTGGAGGGAACATTCAGTACTTC.

V is TRBV9 and J is TRBJ2-7; 7 bases map to TRBD2. The V gene end was trimmed by 0 bases and the J gene end by 1 base; junction bases not matched to a gene: 4. The germline gives CDR1 SGDLS, CDR2 YYNGEE. This CDR3 comprises 15 residues. The CDR3 is CASSVGGGRSYEQYF. The CDR3 nucleotides read TGTGCCAGCAGCGTAGGCGGGGGACGGTCCTACGAGCAGTACTTC.

The chain recombines TRBV7-2 with TRBJ2-7; 10 bases map to TRBD2. The V and J ends lost 2 bases and 7 bases, in that order; junction bases with no gene match: 5. The V gene's germline CDR1 is SGHTA and CDR2 FQGNSA. CDR3 length: 14 residues. CDR3 sequence reads: CASSLRAGGHEQYF. CDR3 nucleotide sequence: TGTGCCAGCAGCTTAAGAGCGGGGGGGCATGAGCAGTACTTC.

The V and J genes are TRBV6-1 and TRBJ1-5; 8 bases align to TRBD1. J lost 0 bases, V lost 4 bases, and 8 bases had no gene match. Germline V gene sequence: CDR1 MNHNS, CDR2 SASEGT. CDR3 length: 17 amino acids. In DNA, the CDR3 is TGTGCCAGCAGTGGCCAGGACAGGGCCTATAGCAATCAGCCCCAGCATTTT. Its translation: CASSGQDRAYSNQPQHF.

In DNA, the CDR3 is TGTGCCAGCAGCTTTGACAGGAACTATGGCTACACCTTC. Translation gives CASSFDRNYGYTF. V and J are TRBV5-8 and TRBJ1-2; D possibly corresponds to TRBD1 (6 bases). V was pared by 2 bases and J by 2 bases, with 7 bases between. Germline V CDR1 and CDR2: SGHTS, YDEGEE. The CDR3 totals 13 residues.

V is TRBV6-1 and J is TRBJ2-3; 10 bases match TRBD1. The V segment lost 4 bases and the J segment 1 base; nucleotides outside the gene matches: 5. The length of the CDR3 is 16 residues. Germline lookup yields CDR1 MNHNS and CDR2 SASEGT. CDR3 nucleotide sequence: TGTGCCAGCAGTGGGACAGGGGGTGTGGGCACAGATACGCAGTATTTT. As protein: CASSGTGGVGTDTQYF.

This chain links TRBV27 with TRBJ1-1, with D perhaps matching TRBD1 (5 bases). The V end was cut by 7 bases, the J end by 4 bases, with 16 bases between. The germline CDR1 and CDR2 sequences are MNHEY and SMNVEV (reference sequence). CDR3 length equals 14 residues. CDR3 protein: CASTQGGQGTEAFF. In nucleotides, the CDR3 is TGTGCCAGCACCCAGGGAGGCCAGGGCACTGAAGCTTTCTTT.

V gene TRBV6-6 combines with J gene TRBJ2-3; 14 bases fit TRBD2. The CDR3 is 16 amino acids. Germline V gene data show CDR1 as MNHNY and CDR2 as SVGAGI (reference sequence). The V gene end was trimmed by 5 bases and the J gene end by 6 bases; junction bases not matched to a gene: 7. The chain's CDR3 is CASSRLAGGPVDTQYF. The CDR3 nucleotides are TGTGCCAGCAGTCGACTAGCGGGGGGGCCGGTCGATACGCAGTATTTT.

The rearrangement links TRBV2 to TRBJ2-1, with 10 bases matching TRBD2. Germline V lookup: CDR1 SNHLY, CDR2 FYNNEI. The CDR3 is 15 amino acids. Losses at the gene ends were 5 bases for V and 5 bases for J; bases not matched to a gene: 6. The CDR3 region has the DNA TGTGCCAGCAGTATGACTAGCGGGCCCGACAATGAGCAGTTCTTC. It codes for CASSMTSGPDNEQFF.

The gene calls are TRBV19 and TRBJ1-6; 9 nucleotides match TRBD1. The CDR3 totals 14 residues. CDR1 is LNHDA and CDR2 is SQIVND in the germline V gene (reference sequence). V was pared by 7 bases and J by 8 bases, with 6 bases of the junction left unmatched. CDR3 sequence: CASTKDRGHSPLHF. The CDR3 nucleotides are TGTGCCAGTACCAAGGACAGGGGTCATTCACCCCTCCACTTT.